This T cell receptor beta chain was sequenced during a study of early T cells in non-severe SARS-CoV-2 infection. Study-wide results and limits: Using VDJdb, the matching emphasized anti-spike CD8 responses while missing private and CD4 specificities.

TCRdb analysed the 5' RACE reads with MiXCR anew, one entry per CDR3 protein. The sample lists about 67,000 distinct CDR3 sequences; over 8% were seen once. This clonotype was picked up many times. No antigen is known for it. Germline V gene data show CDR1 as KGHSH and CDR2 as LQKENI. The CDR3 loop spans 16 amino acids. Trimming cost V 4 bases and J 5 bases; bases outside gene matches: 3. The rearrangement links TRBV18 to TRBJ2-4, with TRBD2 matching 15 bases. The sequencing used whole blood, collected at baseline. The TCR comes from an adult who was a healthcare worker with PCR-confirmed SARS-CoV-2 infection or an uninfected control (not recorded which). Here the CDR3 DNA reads TGTGCCAGCTCACTGGGACTAGCGGGAGGAGAAAACATTCAGTACTTC. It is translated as CASSLGLAGGENIQYF. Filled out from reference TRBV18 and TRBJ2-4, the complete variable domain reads NAGVMQNPRHLVRRRGQEARLRCSPMKGHSHVYWYRQLPEEGLKFMVYLQKENIIDESGMPKERFSAEFPKEGPSILRIQQVVRGDSAAYFCASSLGLAGGENIQYFGAGTRLSVL.